The rows below give T cell receptor beta chains drawn from one sample of a study of blood T cell repertoires in COVID-19. Assay: immunoSEQ multiplex PCR; the TCRdb copy retains only in-frame clones and omits some. The table includes about 300,000 clones, 85% detected once. The sequencing sample was made of peripheral blood. Receptors originate from a human donor in a cohort sampled during active COVID-19. Both conserved end residues are part of each CDR3. A D gene is named only where the DNA matches it firmly.

v_gene: TRBV7-2; d_gene: .; CDR3aa: CASSLASTGLNQPQHF
v_gene: TRBV4-3; d_gene: .; CDR3aa: CASAGSGANVLTF
v_gene: TRBV3-1/TRBV3-2; d_gene: TRBD1; CDR3aa: CASSYPGTGKETQYF
v_gene: TRBV2; d_gene: .; CDR3aa: CASRDSLGKQYF
v_gene: TRBV7-2; d_gene: .; CDR3aa: CASSVPTTNEQFF
v_gene: TRBV5-4; d_gene: .; CDR3aa: CASSFDSQLNTEAFF
v_gene: TRBV5-4; d_gene: TRBD1; CDR3aa: CASSLGGTGRSTEAFF
v_gene: TRBV4-3; d_gene: TRBD1; CDR3aa: CASSQVIDRVFEQYF
v_gene: TRBV19; d_gene: TRBD2; CDR3aa: CASSRLAGFGTDTQYF
v_gene: TRBV28; d_gene: TRBD2; CDR3aa: CASHSFSGSYEQYF
v_gene: TRBV4-2; d_gene: TRBD1; CDR3aa: CASSQVGTVLDQPQHF
v_gene: TRBV7-6; d_gene: TRBD2; CDR3aa: CASSLSFAGGFNEQFF
v_gene: TRBV2; d_gene: TRBD1; CDR3aa: CASRAGGNEQFF
v_gene: TRBV5-1; d_gene: TRBD1; CDR3aa: CASSLDGQGEGDTQYF
v_gene: TRBV5-6; d_gene: .; CDR3aa: CASTPGVGLRNEQFF
v_gene: TRBV10-3; d_gene: .; CDR3aa: CAISEYRGELFF
v_gene: TRBV2; d_gene: TRBD2; CDR3aa: CASKRGAGVSEQYF